This T cell receptor (beta chain) was profiled in a study of cytomegalovirus exposure and HLA in healthy donors. Notes on this clone: Its matching antigen is unknown.

A multiplex PCR was run with 60 Vbeta primers and 13 Jbeta primers. In the original analysis: Later reanalysis found around 74 million unique TCR beta chains, about 11 million of them shared. TCRdb keeps only in-frame clones here, not all; method: immunoSEQ multiplex PCR. The D gene and trimming were derived from the DNA, and the V and J assignments and clone size from that table. Recorded for this sample: some 200,000 clones. Germline CDR1 reads MNHEY; CDR2 reads SMNVEV (reference sequence). The CDR3 is 16 amino acids. With V trimmed by 2 bases and J by 4 bases, 9 bases remained unmatched. Points from the study as a whole: DRB1 showed the most TCR associations and HLA-C the fewest in a later analysis, as rates varied by HLA locus. Earlier analysis found most TCR beta V segments productive about 90% or about 30% of the time.

The clonotype originates from a girl under 10 years old in good health and CMV-seropositive. This rearrangement joins TRBV27 to TRBJ2-7; 9 bases align to TRBD2. Specimen: PBMCs. The CDR3 sequence is CASSLIGGRAAYEQYF. CDR3 bases: TGTGCCAGCAGTTTAATCGGCGGGAGGGCGGCGTACGAGCAGTACTTC.